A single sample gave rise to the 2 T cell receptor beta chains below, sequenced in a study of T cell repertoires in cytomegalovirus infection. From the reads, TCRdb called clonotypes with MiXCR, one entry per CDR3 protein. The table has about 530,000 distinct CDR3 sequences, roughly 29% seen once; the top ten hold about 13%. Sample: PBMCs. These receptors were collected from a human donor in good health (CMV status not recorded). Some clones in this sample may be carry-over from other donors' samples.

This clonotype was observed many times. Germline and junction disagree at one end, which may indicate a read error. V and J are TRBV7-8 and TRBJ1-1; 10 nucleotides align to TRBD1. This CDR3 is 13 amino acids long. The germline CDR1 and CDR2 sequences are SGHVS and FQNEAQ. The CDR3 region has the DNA TGTGCCAGCAGCTTAGCCGGGACAGGGGAAGTTTTCTTT. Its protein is CASSLAGTGEVFF.

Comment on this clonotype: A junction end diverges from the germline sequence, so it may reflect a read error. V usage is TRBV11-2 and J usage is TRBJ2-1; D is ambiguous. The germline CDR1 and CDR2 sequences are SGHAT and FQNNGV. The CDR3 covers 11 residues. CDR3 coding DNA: TGTGCCAACAGCCTATACAATGAGCAGTTCTTC. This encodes CANSLYNEQFF. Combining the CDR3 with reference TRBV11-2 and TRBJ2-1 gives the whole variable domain EAGVAQSPRYKIIEKRQSVAFWCNPISGHATLYWYQQILGQGPKLLIQFQNNGVVDDSQLPKDRFSAERLKGVDSTLKIQPAKLEDSAVYLCANSLYNEQFFGPGTRLTVL.